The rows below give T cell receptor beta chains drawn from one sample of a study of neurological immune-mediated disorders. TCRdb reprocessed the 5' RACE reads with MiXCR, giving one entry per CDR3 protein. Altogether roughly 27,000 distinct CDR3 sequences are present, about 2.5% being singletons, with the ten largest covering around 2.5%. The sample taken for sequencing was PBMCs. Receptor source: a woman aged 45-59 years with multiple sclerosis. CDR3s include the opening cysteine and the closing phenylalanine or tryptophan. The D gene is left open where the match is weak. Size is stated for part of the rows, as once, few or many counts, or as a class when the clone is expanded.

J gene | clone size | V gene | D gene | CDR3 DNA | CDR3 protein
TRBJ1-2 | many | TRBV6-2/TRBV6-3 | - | TGTGCCAGCAGTTACTGGAGGCCAGGTGCTAACTATGGCTACACCTTC | CASSYWRPGANYGYTF
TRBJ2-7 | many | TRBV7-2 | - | TGTGCCAGCAGTTCGGGTCTCTACGAGCAGTACTTC | CASSSGLYEQYF
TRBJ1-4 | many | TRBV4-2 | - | TGTGCCAGCAGCCCAGGACAGATTAATGAAAAACTGTTTTTT | CASSPGQINEKLFF
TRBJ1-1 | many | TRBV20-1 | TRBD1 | TGCAGTGCCTACCGGGACAGGGGTTTAACTGAAGCTTTCTTT | CSAYRDRGLTEAFF
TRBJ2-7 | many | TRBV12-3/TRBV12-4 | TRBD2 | TGTGCCAGCAGTCTTAGCGGGAGCGGACCCTACGAGCAGTACTTC | CASSLSGSGPYEQYF
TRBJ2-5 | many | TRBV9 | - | TGTGCCAGCAGCGTACAGGGCAGTGGACGGGAGACCCAGTACTTC | CASSVQGSGRETQYF
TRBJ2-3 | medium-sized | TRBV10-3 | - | TGTGCCATCGGGGTAGGCGATACGCAGTATTTT | CAIGVGDTQYF
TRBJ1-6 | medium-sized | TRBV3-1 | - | TGTGCCAGCAGCTATTCCCTCCACTTT | CASSYSLHF
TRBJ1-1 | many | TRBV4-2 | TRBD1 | TGTGCCAGCAGCCAAGGTATACAGGGGGCGGGGACTGAAGCTTTCTTT | CASSQGIQGAGTEAFF
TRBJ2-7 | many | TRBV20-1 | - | TGCAGTGCCCCCGGACAGAGATCCTACGAGCAGTACTTC | CSAPGQRSYEQYF
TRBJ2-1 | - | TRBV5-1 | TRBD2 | TGCGCCAGCAGCTGGGGCACTAGCGGGACGAGCTCCTACAATGAGCAGTTCTTC | CASSWGTSGTSSYNEQFF
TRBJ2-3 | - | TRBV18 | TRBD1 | TGTGCCAGCTCGACCAGGGGGCAGCTCACAGATACGCAGTATTTT | CASSTRGQLTDTQYF
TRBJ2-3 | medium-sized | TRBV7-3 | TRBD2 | TGTGCCAGCAGCTCTGGACTAGCGGGTGGAGATACGCAGTATTTT | CASSSGLAGGDTQYF
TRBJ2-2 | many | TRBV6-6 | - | TGTGCAATAAGGTCCGGAGAACTGACCACCGGGGAGCTGTTTTTT | CAIRSGELTTGELFF
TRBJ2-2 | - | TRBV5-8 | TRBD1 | TGTGCCAGCAGCCCGACAGGGGGACCGAACACCGGGGAGCTGTTTTTT | CASSPTGGPNTGELFF
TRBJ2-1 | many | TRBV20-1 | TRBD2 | TGCAGTGCTAGGTTGGCGGGGGGACTTTACAATGAGCAGTTCTTC | CSARLAGGLYNEQFF
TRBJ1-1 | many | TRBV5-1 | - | TGCGCCAGCAGCTTTGGCCGCGGCACTGAAGCTTTCTTT | CASSFGRGTEAFF
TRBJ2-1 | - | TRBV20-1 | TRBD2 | TGCAGTGCTAGAAACGGGGGGGATGGTGAGCAGTTCTTC | CSARNGGDGEQFF